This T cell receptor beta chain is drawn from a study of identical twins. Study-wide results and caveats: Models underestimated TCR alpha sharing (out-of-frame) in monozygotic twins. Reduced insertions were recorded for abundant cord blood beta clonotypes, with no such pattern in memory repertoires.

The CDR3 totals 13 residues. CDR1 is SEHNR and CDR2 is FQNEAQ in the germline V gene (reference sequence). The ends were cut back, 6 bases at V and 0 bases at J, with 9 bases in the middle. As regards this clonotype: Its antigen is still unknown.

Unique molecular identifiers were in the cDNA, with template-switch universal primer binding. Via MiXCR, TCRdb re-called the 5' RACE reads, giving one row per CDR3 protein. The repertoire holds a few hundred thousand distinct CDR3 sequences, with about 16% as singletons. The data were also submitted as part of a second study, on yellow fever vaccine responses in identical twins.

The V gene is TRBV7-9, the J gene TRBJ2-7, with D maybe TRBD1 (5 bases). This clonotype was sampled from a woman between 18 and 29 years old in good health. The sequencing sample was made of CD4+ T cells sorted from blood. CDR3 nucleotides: TGTGCCAGCAGGCAGGACAACTCCTACGAGCAGTACTTC. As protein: CASRQDNSYEQYF.